The 4 T cell receptor beta chains presented below share a single source sample, sequenced in a study of cytomegalovirus exposure and HLA in healthy donors. The primer mix had 60 Vbeta and 13 Jbeta primers. Using immunoSEQ multiplex PCR, the repertoire was profiled, and TCRdb retains in-frame clones only, with some absent. The repertoire holds 90,000 to 110,000 clones, with about four fifths as singletons. Sequencing was done on a sample of PBMCs. The receptor source for this set is a man aged 30 to 45 in good health and CMV-seronegative.

This chain connects TRBV10-1 to TRBJ2-2; 7 bases are a match to TRBD1. CDR1 and CDR2 from the germline V gene are WNHNN and SYGVQD (reference sequence). V was clipped by 10 bases and J by 4 bases; unmatched bases: 3. This CDR3 spans 12 amino acids. The CDR3 bases are TGCGCCACGGGACAGTCCACCGGGGAGCTGTTTTTT. Translated: CATGQSTGELFF.

V usage is TRBV4-2 and J usage is TRBJ2-1; 7 bases agree with TRBD2. CDR1 is LGHNA, CDR2 YNFKEQ, per germline. V lost 0 bases, J lost 5 bases, and 7 bases stayed unmatched. The CDR3 is made up of 16 amino acids. CDR3 residues: CASSQEGWGGDNEQFF. CDR3 in DNA: TGTGCCAGCAGCCAAGAGGGCTGGGGGGGGGACAATGAGCAGTTCTTC.

V gene TRBV2 combines with J gene TRBJ1-1, with no clear D. Germline V CDR1 and CDR2: SNHLY, FYNNEI. The CDR3 is 13 residues long. V lost 3 bases, J lost 2 bases, and 7 bases lay in between. The CDR3 protein is CASSDRINTEAFF. CDR3 DNA: TGTGCCAGCAGTGACAGGATCAACACTGAAGCTTTCTTT.

The chain joins TRBV14 to TRBJ2-1; 15 bases agree with TRBD2. Germline V gene data show CDR1 as SGHDN and CDR2 as FVKESK. CDR3 length equals 17 residues. V shed 4 bases and J 8 bases; nucleotides not matched to a gene: 9. The CDR3 protein is CASSPRTSGRALDEQFF. The CDR3 nucleotides read TGTGCCAGCAGCCCGCGGACTAGCGGGAGGGCCCTGGATGAGCAGTTCTTC.